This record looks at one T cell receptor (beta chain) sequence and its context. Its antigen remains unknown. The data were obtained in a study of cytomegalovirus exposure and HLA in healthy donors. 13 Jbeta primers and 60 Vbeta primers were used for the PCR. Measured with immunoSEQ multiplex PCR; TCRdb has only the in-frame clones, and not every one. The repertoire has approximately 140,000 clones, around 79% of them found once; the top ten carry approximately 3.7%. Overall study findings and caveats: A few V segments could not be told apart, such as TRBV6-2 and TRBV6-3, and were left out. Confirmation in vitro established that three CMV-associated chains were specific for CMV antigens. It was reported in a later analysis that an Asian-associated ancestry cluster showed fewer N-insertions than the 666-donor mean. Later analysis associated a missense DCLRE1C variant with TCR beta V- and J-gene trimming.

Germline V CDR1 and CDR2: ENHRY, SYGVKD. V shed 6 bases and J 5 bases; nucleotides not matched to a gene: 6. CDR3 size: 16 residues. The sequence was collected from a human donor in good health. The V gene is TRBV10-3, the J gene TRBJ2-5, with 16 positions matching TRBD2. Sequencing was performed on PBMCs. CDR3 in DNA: TGTGCCATCAGGCTGGGACTAGCGGGGGGGAAGGAGACCCAGTACTTC. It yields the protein CAIRLGLAGGKETQYF.